These 21 T cell receptor beta chains were all obtained from the same sample, sequenced in a study of blood T cell repertoires in COVID-19 (dated by TCRdb to 2018 to 2021). Library prep was done by the immunoSEQ multiplex PCR assay. This is the immuneACCESS table as TCRdb keeps it, with only in-frame sequences that have V and J called. A part of the clones is gone; compared with another copy, unresolved V genes explain less than half, and the rest is unexplained. This sample gives hundreds of thousands of clones in total; more than 75% of them show up just once. The ten largest make up roughly 4% of the sample. Input material: peripheral blood. The source of these receptors is a woman aged 45-59 years with active or convalescent COVID-19.

A remark on this clone: This specimen includes other DNA sequences encoding the same CDR3. The J gene is TRBJ1-4, the V gene TRBV4-1; a weak D match, TRBD1 (6 bases). V shed 0 bases and J shed 4 bases, with 9 bases lying between them. The CDR3 consists of 15 residues. CDR1 is MGHRA and CDR2 is YSYEKL in the germline V gene. Here the CDR3 DNA reads TGCGCCAGCAGCCAAGAAGGGGGTGTTAATGAAAAACTGTTTTTT. Translation: CASSQEGGVNEKLFF.

V gene TRBV4-3 combines with J gene TRBJ1-6; no definite D call. Germline V gene sequence: CDR1 LGHNA, CDR2 YSLEER. The length of the CDR3 is 15 residues. V was cut by 0 bases and J by 7 bases, with 10 bases left in between. CDR3 sequence reads: CASSQDPPRNSPLHF. The CDR3 bases are TGCGCCAGCAGCCAAGATCCACCTAGGAATTCACCCCTCCACTTT.

This clone has just a few counts. This sequence joins TRBV2 and TRBJ2-1, with 7 bases identical to TRBD2. The CDR3 extends over 16 amino acids. CDR1 and CDR2 from the germline V gene are SNHLY and FYNNEI. The V and J ends lost 0 bases and 8 bases, in that order; junction bases with no gene match: 10. The CDR3 DNA reads as TGTGCCAGCAGTGAAGCGCTTCTAGCGGAGATCCATGAGCAGTTCTTC. Its protein product is CASSEALLAEIHEQFF. The variable domain in full, with the rest retrieved from reference TRBV2 and TRBJ2-1, is EPEVTQTPSHQVTQMGQEVILRCVPISNHLYFYWYRQILGQKVEFLVSFYNNEISEKSEIFDDQFSVERPDGSNFTLKIRSTKLEDSAMYFCASSEALLAEIHEQFFGPGTRLTVL.

Only a few counts were recorded for this clone. The chain uses TRBV27 and TRBJ2-1; possibly TRBD1 for D (5 bases). V dropped 6 bases and J dropped 5 bases, with 11 bases sitting between them. The germline gives CDR1 MNHEY, CDR2 SMNVEV (reference sequence). There are 13 residues in the CDR3. CDR3: CASRQIGDNEQFF. CDR3 bases: TGTGCCAGCAGACAAATAGGGGACAATGAGCAGTTCTTC.

The rearrangement uses TRBV7-9 and TRBJ2-4; D unresolved. Trimming cost V 2 bases and J 1 base, with 9 bases left between them. The CDR3 is made up of 15 amino acids. Germline V CDR1 and CDR2: SEHNR, FQNEAQ (reference sequence). The CDR3 region has the DNA TGTGCCAGCAGCTTACACCTCGGGGCCAAAAACATTCAGTACTTC. Translated, it gives CASSLHLGAKNIQYF.

The rearrangement joins TRBV15 to TRBJ1-1; D gene ambiguous. The V gene lost 0 bases and the J gene lost 1 base, with 6 bases spanning the gap. Germline CDR1 is LNHNV and CDR2 is YYDKDF (reference sequence). CDR3 length: 14 amino acids. The CDR3, as DNA: TGTGCCACCAGCAGAGATCCCCAGAACACTGAAGCTTTCTTT. Protein sequence: CATSRDPQNTEAFF.

The chain is built from TRBV7-2 and TRBJ1-2, with D possibly TRBD1 on 6 matching bases. The V gene's germline CDR1 is SGHTA and CDR2 FQGNSA. This CDR3 region has 16 residues. V lost 1 base to trimming and J lost 2 bases, with 14 bases between them. DNA of the CDR3: TGTGCCAGCAGCTTAGGGGGACAAGTCCTGAACTATGGCTACACCTTC. Amino acid sequence: CASSLGGQVLNYGYTF.

This chain uses TRBV2 with TRBJ1-1; 8 positions match TRBD1. J gave up 0 bases and V 6 bases, and 12 bases lay outside the gene matches. The CDR3 covers 17 residues. Germline lookup yields CDR1 SNHLY and CDR2 FYNNEI. The chain's CDR3 is CASSRTVGQGLNTEAFF. The CDR3 bases are TGTGCCAGCAGCCGAACGGTTGGACAGGGATTGAACACTGAAGCTTTCTTT.

The rearrangement uses TRBV3-1 (or the pseudogene TRBV3-2) and TRBJ2-3; the match to TRBD2 covers 10 bases. Per germline, CDR1 LGHDT and CDR2 YNNKEL (reference sequence). Trimming took 0 bases from V and 6 from J; bases not matched to a gene: 9. The CDR3 consists of 17 residues. The chain's CDR3 is CASSQESLAGSGDTQYF. CDR3 bases: TGTGCCAGCAGCCAAGAGTCACTAGCGGGATCTGGTGATACGCAGTATTTT.

The CDR3 spells CATSDLLAIDTQYF. As DNA, the CDR3 is TGTGCCACCAGTGATCTACTAGCGATAGATACGCAGTATTTT. The rearrangement uses TRBV24-1 and TRBJ2-3; 7 bases map to TRBD2. The germline V gene encodes CDR1 KGHDR and CDR2 SFDVKD. Trimming at V came to 3 bases and at J to 5 bases, leaving 4 bases not matched to a gene. This CDR3 is 14 amino acids long.

This clone was counted between two and nine times. V is TRBV3-1 (or the pseudogene TRBV3-2) and J is TRBJ2-7; 8 bases fit TRBD1. V dropped 0 bases and J dropped 5; count of bases not matched to a gene: 18. The CDR3 spans 19 residues. Per the germline V gene, CDR1 is LGHDT and CDR2 is YNNKEL (reference sequence). The CDR3 DNA sequence: TGTGCCAGCAGCCAAGAAGGACAGGGTATTAGCAAGTTGGCTGACGAGCAGTACTTC. This gives the protein CASSQEGQGISKLADEQYF.

CDR3 residues: CASSRGTGDNSPLHF. The CDR3 DNA is TGTGCCAGCAGTCGGGGGACAGGCGATAATTCACCCCTCCACTTT. This sequence joins TRBV27 and TRBJ1-6; 8 bases fit TRBD1. Per germline, CDR1 MNHEY and CDR2 SMNVEV (reference sequence). This CDR3 contains 15 residues. Trimming took 5 bases from V and 5 from J; bases not matched to a gene: 5.

This chain joins TRBV11-2 and TRBJ1-2; 8 bases line up with TRBD1. Trimming removed 5 bases from V and 5 bases from J; junction bases left unmatched: 7. The germline V gene encodes CDR1 SGHAT and CDR2 FQNNGV. This CDR3 has 14 amino acids. The CDR3 here is CASSQSGTGYGYTF. Here the CDR3 DNA reads TGTGCCAGCAGCCAGAGCGGGACAGGATATGGCTACACCTTC.

The chain has TRBV30 and TRBJ1-2; 7 bases are a match to TRBD1. The CDR3 length is 13 residues. Germline CDR1 GTSNPN, CDR2 SVGIG (reference sequence). Trimming took 1 base from V and 6 from J; bases not matched to a gene: 5. The CDR3 sequence: CAWSGQGFDGYTF. Written as DNA, the CDR3 is TGTGCCTGGAGTGGACAGGGATTCGATGGCTACACCTTC.

This sequence joins TRBV23-1 and TRBJ2-7; 10 nucleotides agree with TRBD2. TRBV23-1 is filed as an ORF, its function uncertain. This CDR3 has 18 residues. The V segment lost 6 bases and the J segment 5 bases; nucleotides outside the gene matches: 19. The CDR3 sequence: CASSRWGFGLAATDEQYF. The CDR3 nucleotides read TGCGCCAGCAGCCGATGGGGGTTTGGACTAGCGGCGACGGACGAGCAGTACTTC.

This clone was counted between two and nine times. The rearrangement uses TRBV6-5 and TRBJ2-3; D might be TRBD2 (5 bases). Between the trimmed V and J ends, which lost 8 bases and 4 bases, there was a span of 13 bases. CDR3 length: 13 amino acids. Germline-derived CDR1 and CDR2 are MNHEY and SVGAGI. CDR3 sequence: CASFGKGADTQYF. The CDR3 bases are TGTGCCAGCTTCGGGAAAGGCGCAGATACGCAGTATTTT.

CDR3 DNA: TGTGCCAGCAGCTATGACAGGAGAGGAGCTTTCTTT. Protein sequence: CASSYDRRGAFF. V is TRBV11-2 and J is TRBJ1-1; tentative D call: TRBD1 (6 bases). CDR3 length: 12 residues. The V end lost 4 bases, the J end lost 10 bases, and 13 bases lay between the germline ends. Germline V CDR1 and CDR2: SGHAT, FQNNGV.

V gene TRBV7-8 combines with J gene TRBJ2-1; 12 bases are shared with TRBD2. CDR3 size: 17 residues. V lost 7 bases, J lost 6 bases, and 13 bases stayed unmatched. Germline V CDR1 and CDR2: SGHVS, FQNEAQ. CDR3 in amino acids: CASTPRSGTSGLNEQFF. CDR3 DNA sequence: TGTGCCAGCACCCCCAGGTCCGGGACTAGCGGGCTCAATGAGCAGTTCTTC.

This chain uses TRBV19 with TRBJ2-3, with 10 bases identical to TRBD2. The junction had 6 bases not matched to a gene; V was cut back by 5 bases and J by 1 base. CDR3 size: 16 residues. CDR1 LNHDA and CDR2 SQIVND come from the germline V gene (reference sequence). DNA of the CDR3: TGTGCCAGTAGTGATTACGGGACTAGCGGCACAGATACGCAGTATTTT. Its protein product is CASSDYGTSGTDTQYF.

V gene TRBV24-1 combines with J gene TRBJ1-4; TRBD1 is a possible D gene (6 bases). The V end lost 6 bases, the J end lost 8 bases, and 9 bases lay between the germline ends. Germline V CDR1 and CDR2: KGHDR, SFDVKD. CDR3 length: 12 amino acids. CDR3 sequence: CATSPTGEKLFF. DNA for the CDR3: TGTGCCACCAGTCCCACAGGGGAAAAACTGTTTTTT.

The chain combines TRBV5-1 with TRBJ1-6, with a weak D call TRBD1 (5 bases). The CDR3 contains 13 residues. V lost 4 bases to trimming and J lost 7 bases, with 9 bases between them. CDR1 is SGHRS and CDR2 is YFSETQ in the germline V gene. The CDR3 nucleotides read TGCGCCAGCAGCGTTGGGGGGAATTCACCCCTCCACTTT. Amino acids: CASSVGGNSPLHF.